The subject of this entry is one TCR beta chain. This specimen belongs to a study of blood T cell repertoires in COVID-19. As for the study in general: There were acute and convalescent COVID-19 samples, and they came from the United States, Italy and Spain.

Libraries were prepared by immunoSEQ multiplex PCR; TCRdb keeps only in-frame clonotypes and omits some of them. Here the sample spans over 150,000 clones, approximately 84% being singletons. The CDR3 has 19 amino acids. Each participant's cohort was designated according to participant-reported clinical history. Each recovered donor of Cohort 3 presented with two negative PCRs, clearance, or symptom resolution. V usage is TRBV21-1 and J usage is TRBJ2-1; TRBD2 was called by the table and not checked on the DNA. TRBV21-1 is flagged as a pseudogene. Sample: PBMCs or T cells enriched from blood (not recorded which). The sequence was collected from a woman aged 25-40 years who had recovered from COVID-19. This CDR3 reads CASSKGRTSGASSYNEQFF. For the CDR3, the DNA is TGTGCCAGCAGCAAAGGGAGAACTAGCGGAGCCAGCTCCTACAATGAGCAGTTCTTC.